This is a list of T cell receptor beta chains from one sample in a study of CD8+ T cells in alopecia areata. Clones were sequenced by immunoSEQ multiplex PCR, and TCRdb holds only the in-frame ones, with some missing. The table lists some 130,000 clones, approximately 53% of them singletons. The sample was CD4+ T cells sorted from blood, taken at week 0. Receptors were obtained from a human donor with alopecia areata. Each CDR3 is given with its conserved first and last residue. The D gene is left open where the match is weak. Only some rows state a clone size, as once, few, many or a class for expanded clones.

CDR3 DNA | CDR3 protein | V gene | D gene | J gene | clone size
TGTGCCAGCAGCTTAGAAGGGATCTATGGCTACACCTTC | CASSLEGIYGYTF | TRBV7-2 | - | TRBJ1-2 | -
TGTGCCAGCTCACCTAGTTCGAGCGAGCAGTACTTC | CASSPSSSEQYF | TRBV18 | - | TRBJ2-7 | -
TGTGCCAGCAGCGCCAAGGGACGTCCGATCCTCACCGGGGAGCTGTTTTTT | CASSAKGRPILTGELFF | TRBV5-6 | - | TRBJ2-2 | few
TGTGCCAGCAGCTTCCTGGCGGGACAGGGTAAAAATGAGCAGTTCTTC | CASSFLAGQGKNEQFF | TRBV7-9 | TRBD1 | TRBJ2-1 | -
TGTGCCATCAAGGGGGTTGCCACCGGGGAGCTGTTTTTT | CAIKGVATGELFF | TRBV10-3 | - | TRBJ2-2 | -
TGTGCCAGCAGCCCTATTGGACAGGGCTCTGACTATGGCTACACCTTC | CASSPIGQGSDYGYTF | TRBV7-3 | TRBD1 | TRBJ1-2 | few
TGCAGCGTCCTCGGGAAGGCAGGCGAGCAGTACTTC | CSVLGKAGEQYF | TRBV29-1 | - | TRBJ2-7 | -
TGTGCCACCAGCAGAGATCAGGGACGGAATCAGCCCCAGCATTTT | CATSRDQGRNQPQHF | TRBV15 | - | TRBJ1-5 | -
TGTGCCAGCAGAGCCGGGACAGGGGTCTACGAGCAGTACTTC | CASRAGTGVYEQYF | TRBV2 | TRBD1 | TRBJ2-7 | -
TGTGCCAGCAAATTGGGGGGCCCTTCCTACGAGCAGTACTTC | CASKLGGPSYEQYF | TRBV6-1 | - | TRBJ2-7 | -
TGTGCCAGCAGTCCGAGCCGGGACAGAAACACTGAAGCTTTCTTT | CASSPSRDRNTEAFF | TRBV27 | TRBD1 | TRBJ1-1 | -
TGCAGCGTTGATAAAGGTAGACCCTACGAGCAGTACTTC | CSVDKGRPYEQYF | TRBV29-1 | - | TRBJ2-7 | few
TGTGCCAGCAGCTTGGCCGGCGCGGGGGGAGAGACCCAGTACTTC | CASSLAGAGGETQYF | TRBV5-4 | TRBD2 | TRBJ2-5 | once
TGTGCCAGCAGTTACTCGAGAAAGGGGGGGGCCAACGTCCTGACTTTC | CASSYSRKGGANVLTF | TRBV6-7 | - | TRBJ2-6 | -
TGCAGCGTTTGGGACAGGGCCGCTGGAAACACCATATATTTT | CSVWDRAAGNTIYF | TRBV29-1 | TRBD1 | TRBJ1-3 | few
TGTGCCAGCAGGGGACAGGGACATAGCACAGATACGCAGTATTTT | CASRGQGHSTDTQYF | TRBV7-6 | TRBD1 | TRBJ2-3 | few
TGTGCCAGCAGCTCACCCGGGGCAGGGTCCAACGAGCAGTACTTC | CASSSPGAGSNEQYF | TRBV5-4 | - | TRBJ2-7 | -
TGTGCCAGTACCTGGACAGGGGAGACCTACGAGCAGTACTTC | CASTWTGETYEQYF | TRBV19 | TRBD1 | TRBJ2-7 | -
TGTGCCAGTAGTTTTAGCGGGAATGGAGGCACCGGGGAGCTGTTTTTT | CASSFSGNGGTGELFF | TRBV19 | TRBD2 | TRBJ2-2 | few
TGTGCCAGTTTGTCCGACATTGCCTACGAGCAGTACTTC | CASLSDIAYEQYF | TRBV7-9 | - | TRBJ2-7 | few
TGTGCCAGCAGCCCGACTCGGGGCCCCCAGCCCCAGCATTTT | CASSPTRGPQPQHF | TRBV7-2 | - | TRBJ1-5 | -
TGTGCCAGCAGTGTCTCTGAGTTCTACGAGCAGTACTTC | CASSVSEFYEQYF | TRBV25-1 | - | TRBJ2-7 | few
TGCGCCAGCAACCCGGACAGACTGAACACTGAAGCTTTCTTT | CASNPDRLNTEAFF | TRBV5-1 | - | TRBJ1-1 | few
TGCGCCAGCAGCCCCCTTCCCGCGGGAGGGAGGGAGACCCAGTACTTC | CASSPLPAGGRETQYF | TRBV5-1 | TRBD2 | TRBJ2-5 | -
TGTGCCAGTAGCACCCTAAGTGGGAGCCCTGAGCAGTTCTTC | CASSTLSGSPEQFF | TRBV19 | - | TRBJ2-1 | -
TGCGCCAGCGCCCCAGCAGGATCCTACGAGCAGTACTTC | CASAPAGSYEQYF | TRBV5-1 | - | TRBJ2-7 | once
TGTGCCAGCACCAACTCAAGAGGTAGCACTGAAGCTTTCTTT | CASTNSRGSTEAFF | TRBV7-9 | - | TRBJ1-1 | -
TGTGCCAGCAGCTTAGTGGGCATGGGCACCGGGGAGCTGTTTTTT | CASSLVGMGTGELFF | TRBV7-2 | - | TRBJ2-2 | -
TGTGCCAGCAGCGGATGGGACAGGGGGAGCGAAAAACTGTTTTTT | CASSGWDRGSEKLFF | TRBV5-6 | TRBD1 | TRBJ1-4 | -
TGTGCCAGCAGCGTAGCCCCCGCAGGGATCCGTTCTGGAAACACCATATATTTT | CASSVAPAGIRSGNTIYF | TRBV9 | - | TRBJ1-3 | -